Sequencing of this T cell receptor (beta chain) was carried out in a study of cytomegalovirus exposure and HLA in healthy donors. Overall study results and limits: When analyzed later, the rates of TCR association showed variation by HLA locus, with DRB1 the most and HLA-C the fewest. As was reported, the classifier diagnosed cytomegalovirus status with high specificity and sensitivity.

A word on this clone: What it recognizes is unknown.

The PCR used 60 Vbeta and 13 Jbeta primers. TCRdb keeps only in-frame clones here, not all; method: immunoSEQ multiplex PCR. This sample has more than 150,000 clones, with 77% found just once. In germline, CDR1 is MNHEY, CDR2 SVGAGI. V lost 6 bases and J 8 bases, leaving 15 bases between the germline ends. The CDR3 consists of 13 residues. This receptor was obtained from a man younger than 35 in good health and CMV-seronegative. V and J are TRBV6-5 and TRBJ2-3; D is ambiguous. Source material: PBMCs. The CDR3 sequence is CASSPRRLGTQYF. The DNA for the CDR3 is TGTGCCAGCAGCCCCCGGCGGCTAGGTACGCAGTATTTT.